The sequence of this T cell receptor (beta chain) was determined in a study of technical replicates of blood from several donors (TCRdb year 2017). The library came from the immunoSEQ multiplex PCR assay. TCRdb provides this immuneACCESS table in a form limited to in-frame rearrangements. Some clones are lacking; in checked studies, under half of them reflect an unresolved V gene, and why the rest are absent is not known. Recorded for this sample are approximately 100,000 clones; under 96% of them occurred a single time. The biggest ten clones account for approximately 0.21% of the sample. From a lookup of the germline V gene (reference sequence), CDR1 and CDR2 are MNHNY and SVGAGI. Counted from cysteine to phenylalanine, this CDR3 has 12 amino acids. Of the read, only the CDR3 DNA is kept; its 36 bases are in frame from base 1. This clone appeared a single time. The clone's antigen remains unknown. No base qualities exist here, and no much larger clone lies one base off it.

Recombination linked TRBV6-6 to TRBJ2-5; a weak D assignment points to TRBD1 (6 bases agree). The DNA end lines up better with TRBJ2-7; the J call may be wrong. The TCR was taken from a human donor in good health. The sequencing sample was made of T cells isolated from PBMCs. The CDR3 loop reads CASSMGASEQYF. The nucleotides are TGTGCCAGTAGTATGGGGGCCTCCGAGCAGTACTTC.